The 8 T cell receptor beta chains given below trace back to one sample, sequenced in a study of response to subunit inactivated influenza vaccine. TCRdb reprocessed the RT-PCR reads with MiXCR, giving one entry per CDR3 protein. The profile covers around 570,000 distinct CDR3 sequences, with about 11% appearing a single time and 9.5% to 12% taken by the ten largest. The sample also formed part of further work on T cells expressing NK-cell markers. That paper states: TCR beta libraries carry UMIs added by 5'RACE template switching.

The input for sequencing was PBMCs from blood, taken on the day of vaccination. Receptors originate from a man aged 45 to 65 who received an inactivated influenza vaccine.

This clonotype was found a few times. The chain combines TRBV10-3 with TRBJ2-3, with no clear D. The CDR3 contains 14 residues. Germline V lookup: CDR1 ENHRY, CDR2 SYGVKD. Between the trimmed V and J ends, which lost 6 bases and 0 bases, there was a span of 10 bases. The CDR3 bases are TGTGCCATCAGGAGGAGTCCTAGCACAGATACGCAGTATTTT. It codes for CAIRRSPSTDTQYF.

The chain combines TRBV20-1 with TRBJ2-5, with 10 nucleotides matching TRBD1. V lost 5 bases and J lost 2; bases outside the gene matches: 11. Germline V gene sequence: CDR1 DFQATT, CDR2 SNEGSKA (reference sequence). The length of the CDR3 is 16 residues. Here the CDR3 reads CSASGTGDPGQETQYF. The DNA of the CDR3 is TGCAGTGCTTCCGGGACAGGGGATCCTGGACAAGAGACCCAGTACTTC.

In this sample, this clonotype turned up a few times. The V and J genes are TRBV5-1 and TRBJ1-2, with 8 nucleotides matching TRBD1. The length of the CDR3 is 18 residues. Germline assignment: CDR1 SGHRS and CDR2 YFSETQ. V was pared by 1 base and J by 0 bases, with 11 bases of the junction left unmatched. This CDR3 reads CASSLSGTGVFANYGYTF. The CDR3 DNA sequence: TGCGCCAGCAGCTTGTCGGGGACAGGAGTCTTCGCTAACTATGGCTACACCTTC.

The CDR3 spells CASSQDRIANYGYTF. The CDR3 coding sequence is TGTGCCAGCAGCCAAGACAGGATTGCTAACTATGGCTACACCTTC. The rearrangement links TRBV3-1 to TRBJ1-2; no clear D gene. Trimming removed 0 bases at V and 0 bases at J, with 8 bases between. This CDR3 has 15 amino acids. Germline V gene data show CDR1 as LGHDT and CDR2 as YNNKEL (reference sequence).

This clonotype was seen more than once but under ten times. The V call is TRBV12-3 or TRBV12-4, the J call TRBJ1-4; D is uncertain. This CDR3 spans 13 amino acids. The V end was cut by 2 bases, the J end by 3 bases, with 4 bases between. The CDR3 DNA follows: TGTGCCAGCAGTTTAACTGCTAATGAAAAACTGTTTTTT. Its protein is CASSLTANEKLFF.

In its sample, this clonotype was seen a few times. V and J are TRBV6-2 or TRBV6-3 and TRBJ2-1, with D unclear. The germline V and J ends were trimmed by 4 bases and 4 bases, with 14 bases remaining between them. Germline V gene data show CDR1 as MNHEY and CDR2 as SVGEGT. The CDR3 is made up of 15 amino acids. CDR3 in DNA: TGTGCCAGCAGTTTTTCGTTTGGTTGGTACAATGAGCAGTTCTTC. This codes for CASSFSFGWYNEQFF.

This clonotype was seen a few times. The CDR3 loop reads CSAPLDPPFDTQYF. For the CDR3, the DNA is TGCAGTGCACCCTTGGATCCCCCTTTTGATACGCAGTATTTT. The gene calls are TRBV20-1 and TRBJ2-3; unclear D gene. The CDR3 length is 14 residues. Germline assignment: CDR1 DFQATT and CDR2 SNEGSKA (reference sequence). The V end lost 6 bases, the J end lost 6 bases, and 19 bases lay between the germline ends.

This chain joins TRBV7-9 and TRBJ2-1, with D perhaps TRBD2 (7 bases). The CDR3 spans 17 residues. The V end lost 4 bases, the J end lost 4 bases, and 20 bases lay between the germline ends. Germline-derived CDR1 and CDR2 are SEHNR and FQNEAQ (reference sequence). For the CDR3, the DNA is TGTGCCAGCAGCTCGCGGGGGCGGACAAACCCATACAATGAGCAGTTCTTC. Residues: CASSSRGRTNPYNEQFF.